This TCR beta chain was captured by sequencing in a study of PD-L1 blockade in urothelial cancer. Study summary: Timepoints chosen for blood analysis were 3 weeks (second dose) and 6 weeks after treatment start.

Patients had locally advanced or metastatic urothelial carcinoma. Each patient gave between 1 and 8 samples, pretreatment and on-treatment. Sequencing used immunoSEQ multiplex PCR; TCRdb keeps in-frame clones, though not all of them. The data contain 30,000 to 35,000 clones, 80% to 90% of them singletons. The material sequenced was PBMCs, taken around atezolizumab (anti-PD-L1) treatment. This clonotype was sampled from a man in his sixties with urothelial cancer.

As DNA, the CDR3 is TGTGCCAGCAGTGAGCTAAGGGGAAGCTCTGGAAACACCATATATTTT. Its protein product is CASSELRGSSGNTIYF. This sequence joins TRBV2 and TRBJ1-3, with TRBD1 as a possible D gene (5 bases). This CDR3 is 16 amino acids long. The V gene's germline CDR1 is SNHLY and CDR2 FYNNEI. V dropped 3 bases and J dropped 0 bases, with 12 bases sitting between them.